A single sample is the source of the 5 T cell receptor beta chains below, sequenced in a study of CD8+ T cells in alopecia areata. Reverse transcribed after extraction, RNA yielded cDNA as the sequencing template. Clones were sequenced by immunoSEQ multiplex PCR, and TCRdb holds only the in-frame ones, with some missing. The sample has about 130,000 clones, roughly three fifths seen once; the top ten hold 3.5% to 5.5%. The sequences come from CD4+ T cells sorted from blood, collected at week 0. These TCRs come from a human donor with alopecia areata.

The rearrangement uses TRBV5-4 and TRBJ2-7; no definite D call. CDR3 length: 13 amino acids. Germline CDR1 and CDR2: SGHNT and YYREEE (reference sequence). The V gene lost 1 base and the J gene lost 3 bases, with 8 bases spanning the gap. The DNA of the CDR3 is TGTGCCAGCAGCTTGTACCCGGACTACGAGCAGTACTTC. Its translation is CASSLYPDYEQYF.

J is TRBJ2-1 and V is TRBV28; D unresolved. Germline V lookup: CDR1 MDHEN, CDR2 SYDVKM. V lost 4 bases and J lost 6, with 13 bases in between. The CDR3 runs 14 residues. In nucleotides, the CDR3 is TGTGCCAGCAGTTCCCCGACGTTGGGCAATGAGCAGTTCTTC. Translating gives CASSSPTLGNEQFF.

The chain carries TRBV7-3 and TRBJ2-5; the D call may be TRBD1 or TRBD2 (5 bases each). In germline, CDR1 is SGHTA, CDR2 FQGTGA. The CDR3 covers 15 residues. V lost 1 base and J 0 bases, leaving 9 bases between the germline ends. The CDR3 here is CASSLIGGYQETQYF. The CDR3 DNA reads TGTGCCAGCAGCTTAATTGGGGGTTACCAAGAGACCCAGTACTTC.

This chain connects TRBV18 to TRBJ1-1; D might be TRBD1 (6 bases). The CDR3 contains 15 residues. Germline V gene lookup returns CDR1 KGHSH and CDR2 LQKENI. V was clipped by 6 bases and J by 0 bases, with 14 bases between them. CDR3 coding DNA: TGTGCCAGCTCGTCAAACAGGGCCATGAACACTGAAGCTTTCTTT. Amino acids: CASSSNRAMNTEAFF.

The sample holds a few counts of this clone. The genes are TRBV2 and TRBJ1-1; 7 bases align to TRBD1. The V and J ends lost 3 bases and 5 bases, in that order; junction bases with no gene match: 9. CDR3 length: 15 amino acids. CDR1 and CDR2 (germline): SNHLY, FYNNEI. The CDR3 coding sequence is TGTGCCAGCAGTGAGAGGGGGCGATTGTTGACTGAAGCTTTCTTT. It encodes CASSERGRLLTEAFF.